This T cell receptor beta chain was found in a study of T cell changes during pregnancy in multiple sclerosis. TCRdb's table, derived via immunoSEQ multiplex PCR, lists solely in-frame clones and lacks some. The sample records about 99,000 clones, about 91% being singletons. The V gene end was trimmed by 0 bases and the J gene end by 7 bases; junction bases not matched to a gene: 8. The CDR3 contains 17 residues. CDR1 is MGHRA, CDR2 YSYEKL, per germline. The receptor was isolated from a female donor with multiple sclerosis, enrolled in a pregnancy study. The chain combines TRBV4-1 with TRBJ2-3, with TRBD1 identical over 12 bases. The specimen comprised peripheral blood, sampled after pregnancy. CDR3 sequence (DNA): TGCGCCAGCAGCCAAGAGAGGGACAGGGGGCGGAGAAATACGCAGTATTTT. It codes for CASSQERDRGRRNTQYF.